This TCR beta chain was retrieved from a study of graft-versus-host responses after intestinal transplantation. With regard to this clone: Its specificity is not known.

Measured with immunoSEQ multiplex PCR; TCRdb has only the in-frame clones, and not every one. Among tens of thousands of clones listed, about nine tenths were seen once. Study findings and constraints: Detected in recipient marrow were GvH clones, some of which were first observed in ileum or blood.

This TCR was recovered from a human patient who received an intestinal transplant, so some T cells may come from the graft donor. Sequenced material: PBMCs, taken 98 days after intestinal transplantation.

The CDR3 DNA follows: TGTGCCAGCAGTTATATTAGTGCAGGGGAGCTGTTTTTT. Translation gives CASSYISAGELFF. This sequence joins TRBV6-5 and TRBJ2-2; no firm D call. The V gene's germline CDR1 is MNHEY and CDR2 SVGAGI. V lost 3 bases, J lost 8 bases, and 10 bases lay in between. The CDR3 has 13 amino acids.